This TCR beta chain was sequenced during a study of T cells after yellow fever vaccination. Whole-study findings and limits: In post-booster samples, most primary-vaccination clones reappeared (about 95% CD4, roughly 88% CD8). Bulk-population clonotypes that are abundant could appear as contaminants in FACS-sorted repertoires.

Template-switching 5'RACE yielded the TCR cDNA; a universal primer site and UMIs were added in the process. TCRdb redid the calling of the 5' RACE reads with MiXCR, one entry per CDR3 protein. The profile covers hundreds of thousands of distinct CDR3 sequences, with about 10% appearing a single time and approximately 3.5% taken by the ten largest. This clonotype was counted a few times. Antigen: not known. The CDR3 length is 16 residues. The V end lost 0 bases, the J end lost 2 bases, and 11 bases lay between the germline ends. The germline CDR1 and CDR2 sequences are LNHDA and SQIVND (reference sequence).

The sample in question was CD4+ T cells sorted from PBMCs, obtained 5 days after the yellow fever booster vaccination. The source of this sequence is a man in his late teens or twenties who received the YFV17D yellow fever vaccine. V and J are TRBV19 and TRBJ2-1, with TRBD1 as a possible D gene (5 bases). CDR3 loop: CASSIDRTGTYNEQFF. The CDR3 DNA follows: TGTGCCAGTAGTATAGATCGTACAGGAACCTACAATGAGCAGTTCTTC.